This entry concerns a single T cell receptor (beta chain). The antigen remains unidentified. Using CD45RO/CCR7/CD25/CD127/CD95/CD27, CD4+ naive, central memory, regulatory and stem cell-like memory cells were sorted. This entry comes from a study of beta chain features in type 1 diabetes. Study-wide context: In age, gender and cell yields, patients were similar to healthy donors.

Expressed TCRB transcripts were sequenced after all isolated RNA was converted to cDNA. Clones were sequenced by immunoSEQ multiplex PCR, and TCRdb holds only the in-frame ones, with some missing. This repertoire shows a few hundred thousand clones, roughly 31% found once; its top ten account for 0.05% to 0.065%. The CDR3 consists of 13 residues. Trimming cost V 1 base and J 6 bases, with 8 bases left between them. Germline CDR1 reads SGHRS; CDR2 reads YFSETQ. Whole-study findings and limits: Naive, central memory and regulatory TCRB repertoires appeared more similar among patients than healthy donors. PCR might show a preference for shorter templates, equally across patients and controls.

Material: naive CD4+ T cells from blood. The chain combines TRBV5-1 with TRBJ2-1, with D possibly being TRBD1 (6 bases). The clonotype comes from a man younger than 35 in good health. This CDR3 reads CASSLSGVNEQFF. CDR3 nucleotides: TGCGCCAGCAGCTTGTCAGGGGTCAATGAGCAGTTCTTC.